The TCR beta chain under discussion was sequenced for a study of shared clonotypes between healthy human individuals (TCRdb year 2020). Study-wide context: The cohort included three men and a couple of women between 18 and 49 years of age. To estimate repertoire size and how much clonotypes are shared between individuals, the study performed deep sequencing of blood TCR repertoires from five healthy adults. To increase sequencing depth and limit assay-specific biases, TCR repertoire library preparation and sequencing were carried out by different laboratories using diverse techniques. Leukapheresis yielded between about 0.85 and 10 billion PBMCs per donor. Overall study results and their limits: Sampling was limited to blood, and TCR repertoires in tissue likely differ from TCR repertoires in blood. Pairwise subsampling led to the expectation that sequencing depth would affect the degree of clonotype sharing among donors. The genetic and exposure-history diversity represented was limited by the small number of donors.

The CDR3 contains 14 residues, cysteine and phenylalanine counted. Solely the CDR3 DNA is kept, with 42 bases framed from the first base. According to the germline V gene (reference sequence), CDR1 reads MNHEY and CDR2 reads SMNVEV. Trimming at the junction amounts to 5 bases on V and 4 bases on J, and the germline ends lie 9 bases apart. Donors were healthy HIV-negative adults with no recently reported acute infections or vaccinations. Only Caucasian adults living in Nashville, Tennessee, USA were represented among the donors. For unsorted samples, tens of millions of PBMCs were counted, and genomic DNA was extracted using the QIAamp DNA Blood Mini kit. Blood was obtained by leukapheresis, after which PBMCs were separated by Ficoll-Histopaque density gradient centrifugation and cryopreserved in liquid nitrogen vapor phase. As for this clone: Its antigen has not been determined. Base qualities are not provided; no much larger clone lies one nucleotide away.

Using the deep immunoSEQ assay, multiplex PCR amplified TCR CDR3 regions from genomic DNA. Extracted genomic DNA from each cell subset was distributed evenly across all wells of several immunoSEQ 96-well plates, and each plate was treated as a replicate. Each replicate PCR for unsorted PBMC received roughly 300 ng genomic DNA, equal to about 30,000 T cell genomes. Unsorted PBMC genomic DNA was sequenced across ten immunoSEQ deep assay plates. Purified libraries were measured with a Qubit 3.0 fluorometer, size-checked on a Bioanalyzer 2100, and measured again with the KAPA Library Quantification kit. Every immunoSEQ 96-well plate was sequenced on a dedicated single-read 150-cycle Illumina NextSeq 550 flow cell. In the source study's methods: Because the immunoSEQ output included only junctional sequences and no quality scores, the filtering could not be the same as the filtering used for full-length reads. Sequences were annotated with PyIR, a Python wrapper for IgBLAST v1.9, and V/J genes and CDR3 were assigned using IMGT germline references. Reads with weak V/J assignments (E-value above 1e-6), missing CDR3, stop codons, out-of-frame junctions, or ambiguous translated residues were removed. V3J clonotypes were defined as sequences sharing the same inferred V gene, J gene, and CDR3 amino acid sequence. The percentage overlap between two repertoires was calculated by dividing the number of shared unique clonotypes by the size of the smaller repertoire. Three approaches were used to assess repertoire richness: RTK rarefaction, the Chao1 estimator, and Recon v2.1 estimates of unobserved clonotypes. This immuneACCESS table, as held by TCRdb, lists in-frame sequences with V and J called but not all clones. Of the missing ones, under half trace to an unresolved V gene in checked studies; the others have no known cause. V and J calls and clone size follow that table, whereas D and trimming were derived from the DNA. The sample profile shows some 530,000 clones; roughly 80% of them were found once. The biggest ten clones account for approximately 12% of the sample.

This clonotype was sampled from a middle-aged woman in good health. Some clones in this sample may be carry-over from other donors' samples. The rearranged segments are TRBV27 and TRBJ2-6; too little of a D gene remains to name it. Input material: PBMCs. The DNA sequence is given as TGTGCCAGCAGTCCGTTTCCGGGGGCCAACGTCCTGACTTTC. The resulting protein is CASSPFPGANVLTF.